This TCR beta chain was identified in a study of T cells expressing NK-cell markers. General observations from the study: These clonotypes, the leaders elsewhere, also led the CD3+CD56-NKG2C+ fraction in a few donors. It is unclear if expanded NKG2C-expressing clones target HCMV antigens. The contribution of dominant NKG2C+ clonotypes to CD8+ T cells in about 6 donors was roughly 1.0-7.0%.

Comment on this clonotype: The antigen remains unidentified.

The authors generated TCR beta cDNA through 5'RACE template switching with UMIs. TCRdb re-analyzed the 5' RACE reads; it lists each CDR3 protein once, without DNA. The sample shows 300,000 to 450,000 distinct CDR3 sequences, and roughly 5.5% sits with its ten largest clones. This CDR3 has 12 amino acids. Germline values: CDR1 MNHNY, CDR2 SVGAGI (reference sequence). This TCR was recovered from a man aged 18-75 years in good health. Sequenced: blood T cells: a sorted CD56 or NKG2C T cell subset, CD4+ or CD8+ T cells, or bulk PBMC T cells (not recorded which). The J gene is TRBJ2-2, the V gene TRBV6-6. CDR3 residues: CASRRETGELFF.